This T cell receptor (beta chain) stems from a study of blood T cell repertoires in COVID-19. At the level of the study: Italy, Spain and the United States were the sources of the convalescent and acute COVID-19 samples. PBMCs, B-cell-depleted T cells, or T cells provided the cDNA or gDNA that made up the material.

This clone was seen more than once but under ten times. In the original workflow: Cell counts per sample came from amplifying reference gene primers. Sequenced by immunoSEQ multiplex PCR; TCRdb stores in-frame clones only, minus some. V, J and clone size were drawn from that table, and D and trimming were deduced from the DNA. Of around 170,000 clones listed, around 86% were seen once; the top ten hold 7% to 10%. Germline V gene data show CDR1 as SGHTA and CDR2 as FQGTGA. Trimming removed 5 bases from V and 0 bases from J, with 7 bases in between. The CDR3 length is 14 residues. This chain uses TRBV7-3 with TRBJ2-2; no reliable D call. The specimen was PBMCs or T cells enriched from blood (not recorded which). The receptor was isolated from a woman in her twenties or thirties who had recovered from COVID-19. This CDR3 is CASSGSPNTGELFF. CDR3 DNA sequence: TGTGCCAGCAGCGGTAGTCCGAACACCGGGGAGCTGTTTTTT. The complete variable domain, with remaining parts taken from reference TRBV7-3 and TRBJ2-2, reads GAGVSQTPSNKVTEKGKYVELRCDPISGHTALYWYRQSLGQGPEFLIYFQGTGAADDSGLPNDRFFAVRPEGSVSTLKIQRTERGDSAVYLCASSGSPNTGELFFGEGSRLTVL.